One sample yielded the 15 T cell receptor beta chains listed below, sequenced in a study of blood T cells in healthy people across ages. The authors ran a second PCR of about 6 to 11 cycles using a sample-barcoded 5' primer and a J-beta primer mix. TCRdb re-derived calls from the 5' RACE reads in MiXCR, one entry per CDR3 protein. Of about 780,000 distinct CDR3 sequences listed, about 62% are singletons. The sample was blood. Receptors were obtained from a young man in good health.

V and J are TRBV21-1 and TRBJ2-5; TRBD2 is the table's D call, not checked against the DNA. TRBV21-1 is a pseudogene segment. The CDR3 sequence is 11 residues long. The CDR3 here is CASSKVGEQYF. The CDR3 bases are TGTGCCAGCAGCAAAGTTGGGGAGCAGTACTTC.

The rearrangement joins TRBV7-2 to TRBJ2-1; 8 bases map to TRBD1. The CDR3 has 16 amino acids. CDR1 SGHTA and CDR2 FQGNSA come from the germline V gene. J lost 8 bases, V lost 1 base, and 10 bases had no gene match. The CDR3 sequence is CASSLELPGGNDEQFF. The CDR3 nucleotides read TGTGCCAGCAGCTTAGAGCTGCCAGGGGGCAACGATGAGCAGTTCTTC.

This clonotype has more than one count but fewer than ten. This sequence joins TRBV6-2 or TRBV6-3 and TRBJ1-5; 7 bases map to TRBD1. CDR1 and CDR2 (germline): MNHEY, SVGEGT. The CDR3 consists of 15 residues. With 5 bases clipped from V and 1 base from J, the junction kept 5 bases outside the gene matches. The CDR3 spells CASSQGGGSNQPQHF. For the CDR3, the DNA is TGTGCCAGCAGTCAGGGGGGGGGAAGCAATCAGCCCCAGCATTTT.

The genes are TRBV28 and TRBJ2-7, with D perhaps being TRBD1 or TRBD2 (8 bases each). V was cut by 2 bases and J by 6 bases, with 14 bases left in between. This CDR3 spans 14 amino acids. The germline CDR1 and CDR2 sequences are MDHEN and SYDVKM. The DNA for the CDR3 is TGTGCCAGCAGTTTACAGGGGGCGGGAGGCGAGCAGTACTTC. Translating gives CASSLQGAGGEQYF.

The rearrangement links TRBV7-9 to TRBJ2-4; no definite D call. V gave up 5 bases and J gave up 3 bases, with 14 bases separating them. CDR3 size: 15 residues. The germline V gene has CDR1 SEHNR and CDR2 FQNEAQ (reference sequence). This CDR3 reads CASSPFVGRKNIQYF. For the CDR3, the DNA is TGTGCCAGCAGCCCGTTCGTAGGACGCAAAAACATTCAGTACTTC.

The rearrangement uses TRBV28 and TRBJ2-5; 11 bases fit TRBD1. The V and J ends lost 5 bases and 4 bases, in that order; junction bases with no gene match: 3. Germline CDR1 reads MDHEN; CDR2 reads SYDVKM. The CDR3 consists of 14 residues. The CDR3 sequence is CASSRTGGIETQYF. The CDR3 DNA sequence: TGTGCCAGCAGTCGGACAGGGGGCATAGAGACCCAGTACTTC.

The chain couples TRBV5-1 to TRBJ2-7; D gene uncertain. Germline V CDR1 and CDR2: SGHRS, YFSETQ. The CDR3 length is 15 residues. V was pared by 2 bases and J by 0 bases, with 12 bases between. CDR3 DNA: TGCGCCAGCAGCTTAGACGGCACTGACTCCTACGAGCAGTACTTC. This sequence encodes CASSLDGTDSYEQYF.

The chain combines TRBV15 with TRBJ2-7; 7 nucleotides align to TRBD2. Germline V lookup: CDR1 LNHNV, CDR2 YYDKDF (reference sequence). The ends lost 4 bases at V and 2 bases at J; junction bases unmatched: 14. The CDR3 loop spans 17 amino acids. CDR3 sequence (DNA): TGTGCCACCAGCAAATTCGGGCCGGGACTAATTCCCTACGAGCAGTACTTC. It specifies CATSKFGPGLIPYEQYF.

The V gene is TRBV2, the J gene TRBJ2-2; perhaps TRBD2 as D (6 bases). Per germline, CDR1 SNHLY and CDR2 FYNNEI. The CDR3 covers 15 residues. Trimming pared 7 bases from V and 4 bases from J, leaving 16 bases between. In nucleotides, the CDR3 is TGTGCCAGCACCTCGGCTGGGGGGATCACCGGGGAGCTGTTTTTT. Amino acid sequence: CASTSAGGITGELFF.

This clonotype was picked up many times. The CDR3 is CASSASGGSYNEQFF. In nucleotides, the CDR3 is TGTGCCAGCAGCGCGAGCGGGGGCTCCTACAATGAGCAGTTCTTC. The chain recombines TRBV9 with TRBJ2-1; 8 nucleotides align to TRBD2. This CDR3 contains 15 residues. The V gene end was trimmed by 3 bases and the J gene end by 0 bases; junction bases not matched to a gene: 2. Germline CDR1 is SGDLS and CDR2 is YYNGEE.

This chain links TRBV4-3 with TRBJ2-3; D may be TRBD1 or TRBD2 (5 bases each). The CDR3 extends over 16 amino acids. V was shortened by 6 bases and J by 2 bases, with 18 bases between the two germline ends. Per the germline V gene, CDR1 is LGHNA and CDR2 is YSLEER. Here the CDR3 reads CASSSGASRSTDTQYF. Written as DNA, the CDR3 is TGCGCCAGCAGTTCCGGGGCCTCGCGTTCCACAGATACGCAGTATTTT.

The chain employs TRBV20-1 and TRBJ1-4; D possibly corresponds to TRBD1 (6 bases). The CDR3 has 15 amino acids. Germline CDR1 DFQATT, CDR2 SNEGSKA (reference sequence). Trimming removed 0 bases from V and 7 bases from J, with 15 bases in between. The DNA of the CDR3 is TGCAGTGCTAGAGATTACAGGGTGGATAGTGAAAAACTGTTTTTT. Translation: CSARDYRVDSEKLFF.

The genes are TRBV4-3 and TRBJ1-4; D is ambiguous. The germline V gene encodes CDR1 LGHNA and CDR2 YSLEER. The V and J ends lost 3 bases and 6 bases respectively, with 14 bases between them. The CDR3 extends over 15 amino acids. For the CDR3, the DNA is TGCGCCAGCAGCCATACGTACCAACCGGATGAAAAACTGTTTTTT. It specifies CASSHTYQPDEKLFF.

A few counts support this clonotype. The chain is built from TRBV6-5 and TRBJ2-7; the match to TRBD2 covers 8 bases. The CDR3 length is 14 residues. With V trimmed by 4 bases and J by 0 bases, 2 bases remained unmatched. Germline V gives CDR1 MNHEY, CDR2 SVGAGI. CDR3 coding DNA: TGTGCCAGCAGTTTACTAGCGGTCTCCTACGAGCAGTACTTC. Protein product: CASSLLAVSYEQYF.

The J gene is TRBJ1-6, the V gene TRBV5-6; D gene uncertain. The CDR3 is made up of 14 amino acids. V dropped 6 bases and J dropped 10 bases, with 17 bases sitting between them. The germline gives CDR1 SGHDT, CDR2 YYEEEE. The CDR3 DNA sequence: TGTGCCAGCACTGAAAGGGCGGTTGAGTCACCCCTCCACTTT. Amino acid sequence: CASTERAVESPLHF.